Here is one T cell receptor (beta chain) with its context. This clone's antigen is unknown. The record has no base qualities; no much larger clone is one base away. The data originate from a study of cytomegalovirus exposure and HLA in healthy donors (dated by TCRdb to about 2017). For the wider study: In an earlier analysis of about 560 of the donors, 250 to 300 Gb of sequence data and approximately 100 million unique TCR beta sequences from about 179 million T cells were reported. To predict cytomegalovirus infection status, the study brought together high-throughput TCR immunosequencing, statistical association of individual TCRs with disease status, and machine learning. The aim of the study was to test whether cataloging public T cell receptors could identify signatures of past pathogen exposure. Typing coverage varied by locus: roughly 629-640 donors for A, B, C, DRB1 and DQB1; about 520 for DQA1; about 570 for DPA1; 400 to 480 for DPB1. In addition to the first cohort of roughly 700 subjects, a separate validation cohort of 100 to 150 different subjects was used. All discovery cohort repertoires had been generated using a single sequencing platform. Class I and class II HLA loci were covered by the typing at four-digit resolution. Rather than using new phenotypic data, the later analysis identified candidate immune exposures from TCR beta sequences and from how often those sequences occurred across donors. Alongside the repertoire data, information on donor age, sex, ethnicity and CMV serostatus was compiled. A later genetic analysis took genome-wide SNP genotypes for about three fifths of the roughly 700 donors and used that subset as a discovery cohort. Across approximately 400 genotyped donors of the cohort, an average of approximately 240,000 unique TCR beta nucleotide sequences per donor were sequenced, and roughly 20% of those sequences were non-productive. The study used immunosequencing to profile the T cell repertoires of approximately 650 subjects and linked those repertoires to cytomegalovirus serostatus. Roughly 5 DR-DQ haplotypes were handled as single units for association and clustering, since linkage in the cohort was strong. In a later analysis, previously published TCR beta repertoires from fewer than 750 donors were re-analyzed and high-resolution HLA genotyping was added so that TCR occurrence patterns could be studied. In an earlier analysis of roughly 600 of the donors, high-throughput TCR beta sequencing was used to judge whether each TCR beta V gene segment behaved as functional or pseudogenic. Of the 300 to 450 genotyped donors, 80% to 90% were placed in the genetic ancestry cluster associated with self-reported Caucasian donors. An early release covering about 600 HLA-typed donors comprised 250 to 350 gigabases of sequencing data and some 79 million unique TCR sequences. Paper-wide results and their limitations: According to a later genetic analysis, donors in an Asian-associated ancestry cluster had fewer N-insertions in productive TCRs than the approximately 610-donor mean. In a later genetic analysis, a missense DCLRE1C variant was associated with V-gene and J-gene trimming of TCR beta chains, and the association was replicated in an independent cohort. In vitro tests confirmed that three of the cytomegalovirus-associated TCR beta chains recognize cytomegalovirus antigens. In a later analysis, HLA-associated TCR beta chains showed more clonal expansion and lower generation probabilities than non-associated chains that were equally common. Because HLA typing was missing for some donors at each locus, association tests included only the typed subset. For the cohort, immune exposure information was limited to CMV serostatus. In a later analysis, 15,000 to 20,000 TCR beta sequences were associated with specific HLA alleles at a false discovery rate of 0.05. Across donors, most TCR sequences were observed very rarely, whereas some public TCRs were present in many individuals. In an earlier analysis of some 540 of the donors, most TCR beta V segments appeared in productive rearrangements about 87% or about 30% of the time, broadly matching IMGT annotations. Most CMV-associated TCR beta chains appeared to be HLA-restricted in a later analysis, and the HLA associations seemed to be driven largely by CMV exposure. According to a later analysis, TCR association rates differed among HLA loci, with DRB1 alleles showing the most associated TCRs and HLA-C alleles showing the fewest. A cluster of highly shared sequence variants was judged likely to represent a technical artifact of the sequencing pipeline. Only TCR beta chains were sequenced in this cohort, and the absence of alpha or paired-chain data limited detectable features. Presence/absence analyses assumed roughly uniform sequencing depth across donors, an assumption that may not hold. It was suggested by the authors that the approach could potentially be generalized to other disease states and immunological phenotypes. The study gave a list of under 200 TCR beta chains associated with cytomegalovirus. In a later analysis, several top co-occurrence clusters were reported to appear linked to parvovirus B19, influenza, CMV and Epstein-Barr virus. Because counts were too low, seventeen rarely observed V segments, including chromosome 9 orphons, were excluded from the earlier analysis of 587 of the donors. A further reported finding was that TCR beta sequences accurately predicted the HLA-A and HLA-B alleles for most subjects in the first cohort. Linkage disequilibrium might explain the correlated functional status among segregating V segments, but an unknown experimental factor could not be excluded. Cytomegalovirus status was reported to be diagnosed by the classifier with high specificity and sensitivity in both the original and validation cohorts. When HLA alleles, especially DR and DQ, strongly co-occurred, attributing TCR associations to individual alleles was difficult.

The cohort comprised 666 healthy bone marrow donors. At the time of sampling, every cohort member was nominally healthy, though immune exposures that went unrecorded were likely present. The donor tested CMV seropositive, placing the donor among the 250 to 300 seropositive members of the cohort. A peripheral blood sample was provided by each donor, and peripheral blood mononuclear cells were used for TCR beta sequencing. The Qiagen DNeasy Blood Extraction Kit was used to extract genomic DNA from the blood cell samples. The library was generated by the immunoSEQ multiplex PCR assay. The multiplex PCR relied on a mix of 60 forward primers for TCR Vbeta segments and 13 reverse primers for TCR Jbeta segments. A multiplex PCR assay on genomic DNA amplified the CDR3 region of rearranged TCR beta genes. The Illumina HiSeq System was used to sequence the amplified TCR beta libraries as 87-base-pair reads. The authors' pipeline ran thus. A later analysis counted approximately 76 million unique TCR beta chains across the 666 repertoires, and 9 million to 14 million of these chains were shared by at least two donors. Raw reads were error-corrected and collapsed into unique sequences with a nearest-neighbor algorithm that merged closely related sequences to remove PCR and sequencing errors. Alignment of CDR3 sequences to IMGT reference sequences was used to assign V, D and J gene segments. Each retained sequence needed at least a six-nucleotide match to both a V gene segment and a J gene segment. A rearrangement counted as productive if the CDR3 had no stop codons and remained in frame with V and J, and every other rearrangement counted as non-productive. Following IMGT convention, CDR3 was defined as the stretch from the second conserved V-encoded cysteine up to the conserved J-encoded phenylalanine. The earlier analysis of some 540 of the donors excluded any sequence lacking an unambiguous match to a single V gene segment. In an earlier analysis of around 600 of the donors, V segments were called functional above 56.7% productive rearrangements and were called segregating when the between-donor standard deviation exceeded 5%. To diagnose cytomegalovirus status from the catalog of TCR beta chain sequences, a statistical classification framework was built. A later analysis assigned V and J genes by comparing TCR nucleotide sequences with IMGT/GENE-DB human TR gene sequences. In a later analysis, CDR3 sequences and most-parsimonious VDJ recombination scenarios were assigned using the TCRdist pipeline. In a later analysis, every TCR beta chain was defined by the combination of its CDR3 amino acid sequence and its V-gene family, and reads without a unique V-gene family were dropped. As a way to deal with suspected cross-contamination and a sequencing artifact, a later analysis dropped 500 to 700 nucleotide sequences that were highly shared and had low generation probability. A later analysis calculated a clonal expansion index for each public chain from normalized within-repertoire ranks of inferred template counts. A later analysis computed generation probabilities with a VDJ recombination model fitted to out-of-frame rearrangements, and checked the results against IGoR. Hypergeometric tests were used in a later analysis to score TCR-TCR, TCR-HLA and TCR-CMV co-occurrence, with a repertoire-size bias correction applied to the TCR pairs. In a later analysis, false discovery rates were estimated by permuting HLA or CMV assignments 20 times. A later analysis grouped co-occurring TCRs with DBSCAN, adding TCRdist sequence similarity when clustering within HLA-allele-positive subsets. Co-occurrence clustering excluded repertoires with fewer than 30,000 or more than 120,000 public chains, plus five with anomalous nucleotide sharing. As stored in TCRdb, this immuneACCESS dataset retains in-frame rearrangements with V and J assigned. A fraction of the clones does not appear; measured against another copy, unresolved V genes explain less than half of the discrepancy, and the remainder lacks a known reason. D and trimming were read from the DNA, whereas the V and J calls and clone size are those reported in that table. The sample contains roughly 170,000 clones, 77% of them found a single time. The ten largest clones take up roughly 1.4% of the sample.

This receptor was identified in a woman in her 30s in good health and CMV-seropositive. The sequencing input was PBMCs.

The base sequence is TGTGCCAGCAGCTTTTCAGGCCGGACCGGGGAGCTGTTTTTT. Its amino acids are CASSFSGRTGELFF. In this chain, TRBV11-3 is recombined with TRBJ2-2; the D gene cannot be named for sure. The germline V gene sets CDR1 to SGHNT and CDR2 to YENEEA. The CDR3, from cysteine to phenylalanine, totals 14 residues. Of the read, only the CDR3 DNA is kept; its 42 bases are in frame from base 1. Trimming takes 3 bases from V and 5 bases from J, and the germline ends sit 10 bases apart. With all but the CDR3 taken from the reference TRBV11-3 and TRBJ2-2 genes, the full variable domain is: EAGVVQSPRYKIIEKKQPVAFWCNPISGHNTLYWYLQNLGQGPELLIRYENEEAVDDSQLPKDRFSAERLKGVDSTLKIQPAELGDSAVYLCASSFSGRTGELFFGEGSRLTVL.